The clone carrying this T cell receptor beta chain was detected only a few times. No antigen is known for it. V lost 6 bases and J lost 8; bases outside the gene matches: 16. Germline values: CDR1 MGHDK, CDR2 SYGVNS. The CDR3 runs 16 residues. Sequencing of cultured CD4+ T cell DNA used the Oncomine TCR Beta short-read assay. Cultured CD4+ T cells yielded the extracted genomic DNA. Each CDR3 protein gets one entry after TCRdb re-called the PCR reads with MiXCR. The repertoire holds about 19,000 distinct CDR3 sequences, with over 25% as singletons. This sample stems from a study of vaccination and CD4 T cells after COVID-19. Treatment denoted: approximately 9-day PBMC culture with coronavirus spike peptide pools or control peptides (ViraFEST assay).

This TCR was sampled from a human donor with COVID-19. V usage is TRBV25-1 and J usage is TRBJ2-3; 8 bases map to TRBD1. Sequencing used cultured CD4+ T cells from blood. Here the CDR3 reads CASSPPGGRGQGTQYF. DNA of the CDR3: TGTGCCAGCAGCCCTCCTGGGGGCAGGGGGCAGGGTACGCAGTATTTT.